The clone carrying this TCR beta chain has just a few counts. Its cognate antigen is unknown. This sample stems from a study of beta chain features in type 1 diabetes. General study findings and limits: A moderate, significant TCRB CDR3 shortening appeared in type 1 diabetes across four CD4+ subsets.

Reverse transcription of all isolated RNA meant that expressed TCRB transcripts were sequenced. Profiling relied on immunoSEQ multiplex PCR, and the TCRdb table lists in-frame clones only, not all of them. The table lists 250,000 to 350,000 clones, approximately 16% of them singletons. The length of the CDR3 is 17 residues. CDR1 SGHNT and CDR2 YYREEE come from the germline V gene (reference sequence). V dropped 0 bases and J dropped 5; count of bases not matched to a gene: 10. The TCR was taken from a man aged 18 to 29 with type 1 diabetes. Sample: naive CD4+ T cells from blood. The genes are TRBV5-4 and TRBJ2-5; TRBD2 matches 10 bases. CDR3 protein: CASSLAATSGIGETQYF. The CDR3 coding sequence is TGTGCCAGCAGCTTGGCAGCAACTAGCGGGATCGGGGAGACCCAGTACTTC.